This T cell receptor (beta chain) stems from a study of monozygotic twins with inflammatory bowel disease. General observations from the study: Telling apart the different T cell subtypes was not possible.

After re-calling the 5' RACE reads, TCRdb lists one entry per CDR3 protein, DNA absent. Its listing shows about 150,000 distinct CDR3 sequences. CDR3 size: 13 residues. Germline CDR1 reads MNHEY; CDR2 reads SMNVEV (reference sequence). Concerning this clonotype itself: The target antigen is unknown.

The sequenced sample consisted of blood. The chain links TRBV27 to TRBJ1-2; TCRdb's D gene call, TRBD1, goes unchecked for lack of DNA. The TCR was taken from a human donor with ulcerative colitis or Crohn's disease, or a healthy co-twin of an affected twin (not recorded which). The CDR3 protein is CASSLPDGAGYTF.